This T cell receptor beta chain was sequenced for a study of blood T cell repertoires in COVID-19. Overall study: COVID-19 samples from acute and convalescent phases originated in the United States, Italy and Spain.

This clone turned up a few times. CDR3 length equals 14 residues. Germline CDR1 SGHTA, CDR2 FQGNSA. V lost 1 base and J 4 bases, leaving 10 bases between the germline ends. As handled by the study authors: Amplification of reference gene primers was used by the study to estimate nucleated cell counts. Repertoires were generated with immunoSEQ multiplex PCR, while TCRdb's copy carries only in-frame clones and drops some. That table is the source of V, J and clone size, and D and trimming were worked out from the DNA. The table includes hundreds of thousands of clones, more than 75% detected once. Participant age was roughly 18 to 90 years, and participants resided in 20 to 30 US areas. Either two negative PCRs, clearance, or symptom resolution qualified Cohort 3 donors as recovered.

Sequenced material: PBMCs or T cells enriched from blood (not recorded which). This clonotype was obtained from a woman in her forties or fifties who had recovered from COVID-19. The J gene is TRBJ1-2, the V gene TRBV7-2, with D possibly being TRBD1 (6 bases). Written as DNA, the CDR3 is TGTGCCAGCAGCTTAGTCGGACAGACCTATGGCTACACCTTC. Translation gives CASSLVGQTYGYTF.